The clone carrying this T cell receptor (beta chain) has a count of ten or more. Its specificity is not known. This sample stems from a study of response to subunit inactivated influenza vaccine. TCRdb reprocessed the RT-PCR reads via MiXCR and lists one record per CDR3 protein. The repertoire includes about 520,000 distinct CDR3 sequences, about 25% of them detected once, and less than 2.5% sits in the top ten. Findings and caveats of the study: Every seasonal influenza vaccination brings in few new T cells, the authors suggested.

In germline, CDR1 is DFQATT, CDR2 SNEGSKA (reference sequence). The V end was cut by 2 bases, the J end by 7 bases, with 15 bases between. The CDR3 loop spans 14 amino acids. The gene calls are TRBV20-1 and TRBJ1-5; D might be TRBD1 (5 bases). Source: CD4+ T cells sorted from PBMCs, taken 4 to 6 days after vaccination. The sequence derives from a man over 45 who received an inactivated influenza vaccine. CDR3 DNA: TGCAGTGCTAGAATACTGGGGGGAAGGCAGCCCCAGCATTTT. This encodes CSARILGGRQPQHF.